These 21 T cell receptor beta chains originate from one sample sequenced in a study of shared clonotypes between healthy human individuals. Method: immunoSEQ multiplex PCR; TCRdb's copy keeps in-frame clones and lacks some. Among roughly 2.5 million clones listed, approximately 94% were seen once. The sample taken for sequencing was naive CD4+ T cells sorted from blood. Subset denoted: CD45RA+ positively selected. Receptors originate from a man aged 18 to 29 in good health.

As concerns this clone: This sample also contains other DNA sequences that code for the same CDR3. The chain combines TRBV6-1 with TRBJ2-2; 7 nucleotides match TRBD1. The CDR3 consists of 16 residues. V gave up 3 bases and J gave up 0 bases; unmatched junction bases: 4. CDR1 and CDR2 from the germline V gene are MNHNS and SASEGT. The CDR3 region is CASSERQGANTGELFF. In DNA, the CDR3 is TGTGCCAGCAGTGAGCGGCAGGGGGCGAACACCGGGGAGCTGTTTTTT.

This clone was seen only once. Within the sample, other DNA sequences also encode this same CDR3. This chain links TRBV30 with TRBJ2-7; D possibly corresponds to TRBD1 (6 bases). Germline V gives CDR1 GTSNPN, CDR2 SVGIG (reference sequence). The ends were cut back, 1 base at V and 4 bases at J, with 8 bases in the middle. CDR3 size: 12 residues. The CDR3 coding sequence is TGTGCCTGGAGTGGTACAGGGTACGAGCAGTACTTC. This encodes CAWSGTGYEQYF.

The V gene is TRBV5-6, the J gene TRBJ1-6, with 10 positions matching TRBD1. V trimming: 5 bases; J trimming: 3 bases; junction bases outside the gene matches: 5. The length of the CDR3 is 16 residues. Germline V lookup: CDR1 SGHDT, CDR2 YYEEEE. CDR3 loop: CASSWGDRGYNSPLHF. CDR3 bases: TGTGCCAGCAGTTGGGGGGACAGGGGCTATAATTCACCCCTCCACTTT.

The rearrangement links TRBV2 to TRBJ2-5, with no clear D. Germline V gives CDR1 SNHLY, CDR2 FYNNEI. This CDR3 has 14 residues. Trimming pared 7 bases from V and 0 bases from J, leaving 12 bases between. The CDR3 DNA reads as TGTGCCAGCAACGTAGGGCGGTACCAAGAGACCCAGTACTTC. It encodes CASNVGRYQETQYF.

Of note for this clone: The junction differs from germline at one of its ends, possibly a read error. The chain has TRBV2 and TRBJ2-7, with 7 positions matching TRBD1. Germline lookup yields CDR1 SNHLY and CDR2 FYNNEI. The CDR3 is made up of 14 amino acids. The CDR3 DNA reads as TGTGCCAGCAGAGAAGACAGGGCCGCCTACGAGCAGTACTTC. It yields the protein CASREDRAAYEQYF.

The chain has TRBV23-1 and TRBJ2-3; TRBD1 or TRBD2 may be the D gene (5 bases each). TRBV23-1 is noted as an ORF with a role that remains uncertain. CDR3 length equals 17 residues. Trimming pared 2 bases from V and 7 bases from J, leaving 22 bases between. This CDR3 is CASSQPMNEGPPNTQYF. The CDR3 DNA follows: TGCGCCAGCAGTCAACCTATGAACGAGGGGCCTCCTAATACGCAGTATTTT.

The chain combines TRBV2 with TRBJ2-7, with no clear D. The germline gives CDR1 SNHLY, CDR2 FYNNEI. This CDR3 contains 12 residues. V was cut by 6 bases and J by 3 bases, with 9 bases left in between. The CDR3 protein is CASREEIYEQYF. Written as DNA, the CDR3 is TGTGCCAGCAGAGAGGAAATCTACGAGCAGTACTTC.

The rearrangement uses TRBV4-1 and TRBJ2-1; TRBD2 agrees at 12 bases. The trim removed 7 bases at V and 2 bases at J, leaving 6 bases unmatched. This CDR3 has 16 amino acids. Per the germline V gene, CDR1 is MGHRA and CDR2 is YSYEKL. The CDR3 loop reads CASTRLAGVTYNEQFF. The CDR3 region has the DNA TGCGCCAGCACCAGACTAGCGGGGGTCACCTACAATGAGCAGTTCTTC.

The sample holds one count of this clone. The rearrangement uses TRBV11-2 and TRBJ2-1; 12 nucleotides align to TRBD2. The J segment lost 1 base and the V segment lost 5 bases, leaving 9 bases of the junction unmatched. This CDR3 has 18 residues. Germline lookup yields CDR1 SGHAT and CDR2 FQNNGV. Here the CDR3 reads CASSARTSGIGSYNEQFF. CDR3 DNA sequence: TGTGCCAGCAGCGCGCGGACTAGCGGGATAGGATCCTACAATGAGCAGTTCTTC.

This clone appeared once. This rearrangement joins TRBV6-1 to TRBJ1-1; D not resolved. The ends were cut back, 4 bases at V and 5 bases at J, with 14 bases in the middle. Germline CDR1 MNHNS, CDR2 SASEGT. The CDR3 covers 14 residues. As DNA, the CDR3 is TGTGCCAGCAGTGTCTTTACGGGGTTGACTGAAGCTTTCTTT. Its protein is CASSVFTGLTEAFF.

The rearrangement joins TRBV6-5 to TRBJ1-1, with no clear D. The germline gives CDR1 MNHEY, CDR2 SVGAGI. The CDR3 is 12 amino acids. Trimming pared 4 bases from V and 7 bases from J, leaving 10 bases between. Written as DNA, the CDR3 is TGTGCCAGCAGTTTTACCGGTGGTGAAGCTTTCTTT. Protein: CASSFTGGEAFF.

The chain joins TRBV15 to TRBJ1-1; 7 bases agree with TRBD1. The germline CDR1 and CDR2 sequences are LNHNV and YYDKDF (reference sequence). Trimming took 0 bases from V and 3 from J; bases not matched to a gene: 19. CDR3 length equals 20 residues. The CDR3: CATSREGGRARQGPYTEAFF. CDR3 DNA: TGTGCCACCAGCAGAGAGGGGGGGAGGGCTCGACAGGGACCCTACACTGAAGCTTTCTTT. Based on the CDR3 plus reference TRBV15 and TRBJ1-1, the full variable domain is DAMVIQNPRYQVTQFGKPVTLSCSQTLNHNVMYWYQQKSSQAPKLLFHYYDKDFNNEADTPDNFQSRRPNTSFCFLDIRSPGLGDTAMYLCATSREGGRARQGPYTEAFFGQGTRLTVV.

The gene calls are TRBV28 and TRBJ1-3, with a weak D call TRBD1 (5 bases). V lost 2 bases and J lost 1, with 12 bases in between. The germline gives CDR1 MDHEN, CDR2 SYDVKM. This CDR3 comprises 16 residues. CDR3 amino acids: CASSLDSELSGNTIYF. CDR3 coding DNA: TGTGCCAGCAGTTTAGACAGCGAGCTTTCTGGAAACACCATATATTTT.

This clone was counted a few times. CDR3 sequence: CASSNAGAESSPLHF. The CDR3, as DNA: TGTGCCAGCAGTAACGCGGGAGCTGAGAGCTCACCCCTCCACTTT. V is TRBV6-6 and J is TRBJ1-6, with D hard to call. Looked up from germline, CDR1 is MNHNY and CDR2 is SVGAGI (reference sequence). The V end was cut by 5 bases, the J end by 10 bases, with 18 bases between. There are 15 residues in the CDR3.

The chain has TRBV6-5 and TRBJ1-4; D is possibly TRBD1 (6 bases). The CDR3 extends over 13 amino acids. CDR1 is MNHEY and CDR2 is SVGAGI in the germline V gene. Trimming took off 5 bases at V and 7 bases at J, with 11 bases between the two ends. CDR3 residues: CASSRTVSEKLFF. CDR3 DNA: TGTGCCAGCAGTCGGACAGTCAGTGAAAAACTGTTTTTT.

Turning to this clone: The same CDR3 also results from other DNA sequences found in this sample. V gene TRBV7-2 combines with J gene TRBJ1-2; 7 nucleotides line up with TRBD1. Losses at the gene ends were 4 bases for V and 3 bases for J; bases not matched to a gene: 5. Germline V gene data show CDR1 as SGHTA and CDR2 as FQGNSA. CDR3 length: 14 amino acids. CDR3 sequence reads: CASSSRQGYYGYTF. CDR3 in DNA: TGTGCCAGCAGCTCGCGACAGGGATACTATGGCTACACCTTC.

V is TRBV28 and J is TRBJ2-7, with 7 nucleotides matching TRBD1. The germline V gene encodes CDR1 MDHEN and CDR2 SYDVKM. This CDR3 comprises 14 residues. V lost 6 bases to trimming and J lost 0 bases; unmatched junction nucleotides: 5. CDR3 nucleotides: TGTGCCAGCAGCCCGGGACAGATCTCCTACGAGCAGTACTTC. Protein: CASSPGQISYEQYF. Based on the CDR3 plus reference TRBV28 and TRBJ2-7, the full variable domain is DVKVTQSSRYLVKRTGEKVFLECVQDMDHENMFWYRQDPGLGLRLIYFSYDVKMKEKGDIPEGYSVSREKKERFSLILESASTNQTSMYLCASSPGQISYEQYFGPGTRLTVT.

The chain employs TRBV10-3 and TRBJ1-1; TRBD1 might be the D (6 bases). V lost 3 bases and J lost 3, with 11 bases in between. The CDR3 contains 14 residues. CDR1 is ENHRY and CDR2 is SYGVKD in the germline V gene. The CDR3 region has the DNA TGTGCCATCAGTGATGGGACATTAGACACTGAAGCTTTCTTT. Translation gives CAISDGTLDTEAFF.

V and J are TRBV11-1 and TRBJ2-1; 11 bases are shared with TRBD2. CDR3 length: 16 residues. The ends lost 6 bases at V and 4 bases at J; junction bases unmatched: 8. Germline V gene data show CDR1 as SGHAT and CDR2 as FQDESV (reference sequence). The CDR3 reads CASSSTTSGGYNEQFF. The CDR3 DNA reads as TGTGCCAGCAGTTCTACTACTAGCGGGGGTTACAATGAGCAGTTCTTC.

A note on this clone: Other nucleotide sequences in the sample specify the same CDR3. This chain joins TRBV7-2 and TRBJ1-2, with D unresolved. The CDR3 has 13 residues. Germline loops: CDR1 SGHTA, CDR2 FQGNSA. V shed 5 bases and J shed 3 bases, with 10 bases lying between them. CDR3 sequence (DNA): TGTGCCAGCAGCCCCGGCGGTTACTATGGCTACACCTTC. Amino acid sequence: CASSPGGYYGYTF.

The CDR3: CATSGPARPGANVLTF. CDR3 nucleotide sequence: TGTGCCACCAGCGGACCAGCGCGCCCCGGGGCCAACGTCCTGACTTTC. This chain joins TRBV15 and TRBJ2-6, with no clear D. The CDR3 totals 16 residues. V gave up 5 bases and J gave up 4 bases, with 15 bases separating them. The germline V gene has CDR1 LNHNV and CDR2 YYDKDF (reference sequence). The variable domain in full, with the rest retrieved from reference TRBV15 and TRBJ2-6, is DAMVIQNPRYQVTQFGKPVTLSCSQTLNHNVMYWYQQKSSQAPKLLFHYYDKDFNNEADTPDNFQSRRPNTSFCFLDIRSPGLGDTAMYLCATSGPARPGANVLTFGAGSRLTVL.